This entry is about one TCR beta chain. The sample originates from a study of blood T cell repertoires in COVID-19. TCRdb's table, derived via immunoSEQ multiplex PCR, lists solely in-frame clones and lacks some. The table includes approximately 110,000 clones, roughly four fifths detected once. The CDR3 extends over 13 amino acids. Trimming took 9 bases from V and 2 from J, leaving 11 bases between them. Germline V gene sequence: CDR1 MNHEY, CDR2 SVGAGI. The rearrangement joins TRBV6-5 to TRBJ1-3; D might be TRBD1 (6 bases). The source is a man older than 75 with COVID-19, enrolled during active disease. The material sequenced was peripheral blood. In nucleotides, the CDR3 is TGTGCCAGTCTCAACAGGGCTGGAAACACCATATATTTT. Its translation: CASLNRAGNTIYF.